These 19 T cell receptor beta chains were all obtained from the same sample, sequenced in a study of shared clonotypes between healthy human individuals. The data were produced by immunoSEQ multiplex PCR, yet TCRdb's version contains in-frame clones alone and is incomplete. The repertoire holds approximately 2.5 million clones, 90% to 95% seen once, with roughly 0.13% in the top ten. Sample: naive CD4+ T cells sorted from blood. Sample subset: CD45RA+ positively selected. The receptors come from a man between 18 and 35 years old in good health.

V is TRBV5-1 and J is TRBJ2-5, with D perhaps assigned TRBD1 or TRBD2 (6 bases each). Trimming removed 4 bases at V and 4 bases at J, with 17 bases between. Germline CDR1 SGHRS, CDR2 YFSETQ. CDR3 length: 15 amino acids. CDR3 bases: TGCGCCAGCAGCGACCTCAGGGGAGGAGGAGAGACCCAGTACTTC. Protein sequence: CASSDLRGGGETQYF.

The V and J genes are TRBV7-9 and TRBJ2-6, with 7 bases identical to TRBD1. The V gene end was trimmed by 3 bases and the J gene end by 4 bases; junction bases not matched to a gene: 15. This CDR3 has 19 amino acids. CDR1 and CDR2 (germline): SEHNR, FQNEAQ (reference sequence). CDR3 nucleotides: TGTGCCAGCAGCTTTACTCACGGACAGGTCGTGAGAGGGGCCAACGTCCTGACTTTC. It codes for CASSFTHGQVVRGANVLTF.

The chain couples TRBV7-8 to TRBJ2-1, with TRBD1 matching 7 bases. The V gene end was trimmed by 5 bases and the J gene end by 0 bases; junction bases not matched to a gene: 10. CDR3 length equals 17 residues. CDR1 and CDR2 from the germline V gene are SGHVS and FQNEAQ. This CDR3 is CASSDNLQGFSYNEQFF. As DNA, the CDR3 is TGTGCCAGCAGCGACAACCTACAGGGGTTCTCCTACAATGAGCAGTTCTTC.

This clone was picked up one time. The chain links TRBV2 to TRBJ2-7; D may be TRBD2 (6 bases). CDR1 is SNHLY, CDR2 FYNNEI, per germline. This CDR3 spans 15 amino acids. With 5 bases removed from V and 5 bases from J, the gap between germline ends came to 19 bases. The CDR3 here is CASSLPGGVANEQYF. The CDR3 coding sequence is TGTGCCAGCAGTCTCCCCGGCGGGGTCGCAAACGAGCAGTACTTC. The complete variable domain, with remaining parts taken from reference TRBV2 and TRBJ2-7, reads EPEVTQTPSHQVTQMGQEVILRCVPISNHLYFYWYRQILGQKVEFLVSFYNNEISEKSEIFDDQFSVERPDGSNFTLKIRSTKLEDSAMYFCASSLPGGVANEQYFGPGTRLTVT.

The chain is built from TRBV9 and TRBJ1-2; 7 positions agree with TRBD1. This CDR3 has 14 residues. Germline V CDR1 and CDR2: SGDLS, YYNGEE. J was trimmed by 8 bases and V by 0 bases; bases with no gene match: 7. CDR3 in DNA: TGTGCCAGCAGCGTAGGGGGGACAGTTGGAGGCTACACCTTC. Amino acid sequence: CASSVGGTVGGYTF. Supplemented by reference TRBV9 and TRBJ1-2, the full variable domain reads DSGVTQTPKHLITATGQRVTLRCSPRSGDLSVYWYQQSLDQGLQFLIQYYNGEERAKGNILERFSAQQFPDLHSELNLSSLELGDSALYFCASSVGGTVGGYTFGSGTRLTVV.

CDR3 sequence (DNA): TGTGCCAGCAGTGCTCGAACGTCGGGGGTCGCCTACGAGCAGTACTTC. Protein sequence: CASSARTSGVAYEQYF. V is TRBV27 and J is TRBJ2-7; maybe TRBD2 (6 bases). With 5 bases removed from V and 2 bases from J, the gap between germline ends came to 19 bases. The CDR3 contains 16 residues. Germline V CDR1 and CDR2: MNHEY, SMNVEV (reference sequence).

The V call is TRBV10-3, the J call TRBJ1-1; D call uncertain. Germline CDR1 and CDR2: ENHRY and SYGVKD. Between the trimmed V and J ends, which lost 3 bases and 4 bases, there was a span of 3 bases. CDR3 length: 11 residues. The chain's CDR3 is CAISDTTEAFF. In DNA, the CDR3 is TGTGCCATCAGTGACACCACTGAAGCTTTCTTT.

DNA for the CDR3: TGTGCCAGCAGTTACCGCTCCGGTGCTAATGAAAAACTGTTTTTT. Its translation: CASSYRSGANEKLFF. This rearrangement joins TRBV6-5 to TRBJ1-4, with D unresolved. Germline CDR1 MNHEY, CDR2 SVGAGI. This CDR3 region has 15 residues. Deletions cut 2 bases from V and 3 bases from J, with 10 bases between.

This clone was picked up one time. The rearrangement links TRBV6-4 to TRBJ2-7, with TRBD2 matching 9 bases. The V segment lost 5 bases and the J segment 6 bases; nucleotides outside the gene matches: 5. CDR1 is MRHNA, CDR2 SNTAGT, per germline. The CDR3 is 13 amino acids. CDR3 bases: TGTGCCAGCAGTCGGCGGGGGGGTGGCGAGCAGTACTTC. Amino acid sequence: CASSRRGGGEQYF.

The rearrangement links TRBV11-2 to TRBJ2-5; tentative D call: TRBD1 (6 bases). This CDR3 is built from 15 residues. Germline V gene data show CDR1 as SGHAT and CDR2 as FQNNGV. V lost 8 bases, J lost 5 bases, and 21 bases lay in between. The CDR3 is CASGILGTTGETQYF. In DNA, the CDR3 is TGTGCCAGCGGCATTCTCGGGACAACGGGGGAGACCCAGTACTTC.

This chain joins TRBV11-3 and TRBJ1-6; D is possibly TRBD1 (6 bases). The CDR3 sequence is 16 residues long. V was trimmed by 4 bases and J by 7 bases, leaving 17 bases between them. Germline assignment: CDR1 SGHNT and CDR2 YENEEA. The CDR3 protein is CASSSWPGHLNSPLHF. DNA for the CDR3: TGTGCCAGCAGCTCGTGGCCGGGACACCTCAATTCACCCCTCCACTTT.

The V and J genes are TRBV7-9 and TRBJ2-5; perhaps TRBD2 as D (6 bases). The CDR3 extends over 15 amino acids. Germline loops: CDR1 SEHNR, CDR2 FQNEAQ (reference sequence). Trimming pared 3 bases from V and 1 base from J, leaving 12 bases between. The CDR3 nucleotides read TGTGCCAGCAGCTTCCGGACTATGATCCAAGAGACCCAGTACTTC. It is translated as CASSFRTMIQETQYF.

This chain links TRBV4-3 with TRBJ2-3; no reliable D call. CDR1 is LGHNA and CDR2 is YSLEER in the germline V gene. V dropped 0 bases and J dropped 2 bases, with 12 bases sitting between them. The CDR3 has 16 amino acids. CDR3 DNA: TGCGCCAGCAGCCAAGAGTTCGGCCCCCCCACAGATACGCAGTATTTT. It is translated as CASSQEFGPPTDTQYF.

This rearrangement joins TRBV28 to TRBJ2-5, with D possibly TRBD2 on 6 matching bases. The length of the CDR3 is 14 residues. CDR1 MDHEN and CDR2 SYDVKM come from the germline V gene. The V gene lost 2 bases and the J gene lost 6 bases, with 13 bases spanning the gap. CDR3 sequence: CASSLVGGIKTQYF. Here the CDR3 DNA reads TGTGCCAGCAGTTTAGTTGGGGGGATAAAGACCCAGTACTTC.

The chain combines TRBV10-3 with TRBJ1-1, with 7 bases identical to TRBD1. The length of the CDR3 is 12 residues. Per the germline V gene, CDR1 is ENHRY and CDR2 is SYGVKD. V shed 9 bases, J shed 0 bases, and the junction held 1 base outside the gene matches. CDR3: CAMGQMNTEAFF. The CDR3, as DNA: TGTGCCATGGGACAGATGAACACTGAAGCTTTCTTT.

V gene TRBV30 combines with J gene TRBJ1-1; D call uncertain. Germline V CDR1 and CDR2: GTSNPN, SVGIG (reference sequence). The CDR3 is 14 residues long. Trimming removed 3 bases from V and 1 base from J, with 12 bases in between. This chain's CDR3 is CAWSQDFTNTEAFF. CDR3 coding DNA: TGTGCCTGGAGCCAAGATTTTACGAACACTGAAGCTTTCTTT.

The sample holds one count of this clone. The chain uses TRBV6-1 and TRBJ2-7, with a tentative D call TRBD1 (6 bases). The germline CDR1 and CDR2 sequences are MNHNS and SASEGT. With 6 bases removed from V and 4 bases from J, the gap between germline ends came to 10 bases. The CDR3 is 12 residues long. The CDR3 region has the DNA TGTGCCAGCAGCAGGGGCAGGTACGAGCAGTACTTC. It codes for CASSRGRYEQYF.

The chain uses TRBV30 and TRBJ2-7; no definite D call. Germline CDR1 and CDR2: GTSNPN and SVGIG (reference sequence). V was shortened by 3 bases and J by 5 bases, with 20 bases between the two germline ends. The CDR3 is 15 residues long. The CDR3 bases are TGTGCCTGGAGCGCCCGGGTTCTCAAAGGTGACGAGCAGTACTTC. It is translated as CAWSARVLKGDEQYF.

V usage is TRBV9 and J usage is TRBJ2-2, with 7 bases matching TRBD2. V was pared by 1 base and J by 1 base, with 4 bases of the junction left unmatched. CDR1 is SGDLS, CDR2 YYNGEE, per germline. This CDR3 spans 16 amino acids. The CDR3: CASSVRSGMNTGELFF. CDR3 coding DNA: TGTGCCAGCAGCGTAAGGAGCGGGATGAACACCGGGGAGCTGTTTTTT.